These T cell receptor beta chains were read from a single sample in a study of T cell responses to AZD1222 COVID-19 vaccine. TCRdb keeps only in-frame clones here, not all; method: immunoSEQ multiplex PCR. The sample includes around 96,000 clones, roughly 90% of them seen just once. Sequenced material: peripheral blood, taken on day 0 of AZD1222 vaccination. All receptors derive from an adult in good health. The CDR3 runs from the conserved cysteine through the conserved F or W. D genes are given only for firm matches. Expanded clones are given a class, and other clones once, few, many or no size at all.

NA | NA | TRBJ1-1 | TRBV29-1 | CSVAQGRGTEAFF | TGCAGCGTCGCCCAGGGGCGCGGGACTGAAGCTTTCTTT
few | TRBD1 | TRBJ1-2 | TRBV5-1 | CASSLENRQGYDGYTF | TGCGCCAGCAGCTTGGAAAATAGACAGGGTTACGATGGCTACACCTTC
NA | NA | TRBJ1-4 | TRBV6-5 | CASSWVPAEELFF | TGTGCCAGCAGTTGGGTCCCCGCGGAAGAACTGTTTTTT
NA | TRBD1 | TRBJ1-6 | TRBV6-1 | CASSGGQDHYNSPLHF | TGTGCCAGCAGTGGGGGACAGGACCACTATAATTCACCCCTCCACTTT
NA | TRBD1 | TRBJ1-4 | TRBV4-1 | CASKGAFNEKLFF | TGCGCCAGCAAGGGGGCCTTTAATGAAAAACTGTTTTTT
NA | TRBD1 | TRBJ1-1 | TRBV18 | CASSPLPVPGQGIGRPEAFF | TGTGCCAGCTCACCATTACCAGTCCCGGGACAGGGTATAGGTAGGCCTGAAGCTTTCTTT
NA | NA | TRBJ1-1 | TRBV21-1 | CASSKWGGQGDCDQAFF | TGTGCCAGCAGCAAATGGGGAGGTCAGGGGGACTGTGACCAAGCTTTCTTT
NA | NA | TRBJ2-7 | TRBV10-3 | CAISVDTRYEQYF | TGTGCCATCAGTGTCGACACCCGGTACGAGCAGTACTTC
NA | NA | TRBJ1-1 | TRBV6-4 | CASSGGPSSEAFF | TGTGCCAGCAGTGGAGGGCCCTCCTCTGAAGCTTTCTTT
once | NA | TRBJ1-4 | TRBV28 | CASSTPGGPNEKLFF | TGTGCCAGCAGTACCCCAGGAGGGCCTAATGAAAAACTGTTTTTT